One sample yielded the 8 T cell receptor beta chains listed below, sequenced in a study of chemoradiotherapy in HPV16-positive cancers. Generated by immunoSEQ multiplex PCR, the TCRdb table keeps only in-frame clones and is missing some. The sample has more than 30,000 clones; nearly 90% are singletons. The material sequenced was blood, taken from a patient who underwent chemoradiotherapy. The receptors shown here come from a human donor with HPV-associated anogenital cancer.

The rearrangement uses TRBV7-2 and TRBJ2-7; TRBD2 agrees at 10 bases. The V and J ends lost 1 base and 4 bases, in that order; junction bases with no gene match: 13. The CDR3 runs to 18 residues. Germline CDR1 is SGHTA and CDR2 is FQGNSA. Here the CDR3 reads CASSLVFSASGSVYEQYF. CDR3 bases: TGTGCCAGCAGCTTAGTTTTTTCGGCTAGCGGGAGCGTGTACGAGCAGTACTTC. Together with reference TRBV7-2 and TRBJ2-7, the CDR3 gives the full variable domain: GAGVSQSPSNKVTEKGKDVELRCDPISGHTALYWYRQSLGQGLEFLIYFQGNSAPDKSGLPSDRFSAERTGGSVSTLTIQRTQQEDSAVYLCASSLVFSASGSVYEQYFGPGTRLTVT.

The rearrangement links TRBV6-1 to TRBJ1-4; D not resolved. This CDR3 region has 16 residues. Germline CDR1 and CDR2: MNHNS and SASEGT. The V end was cut by 0 bases, the J end by 4 bases, with 12 bases between. In DNA, the CDR3 is TGTGCCAGCAGTGAAGCGTCCGCAGGACTTAATGAAAAACTGTTTTTT. This sequence encodes CASSEASAGLNEKLFF.

Worth noting for this clone: Sequence at one end of the junction differs from germline and may be a read error. The chain carries TRBV6-5 and TRBJ1-6; 7 nucleotides match TRBD1. The germline V gene has CDR1 MNHEY and CDR2 SVGAGI. The CDR3 covers 15 residues. The CDR3 sequence: CASTIGGSFNSPLHF. DNA for the CDR3: TGTGCCAGCACCATAGGGGGCTCCTTTAATTCACCCCTCCACTTT.

CDR3 amino acids: CASGFRQGYSEAFF. In DNA form, the CDR3 reads TGTGCCAGCGGATTTCGACAGGGGTATTCTGAAGCTTTCTTT. V usage is TRBV6-5 and J usage is TRBJ1-1, with 8 bases aligning to TRBD1. The V and J ends lost 8 bases and 6 bases, in that order; junction bases with no gene match: 11. Germline V gene sequence: CDR1 MNHEY, CDR2 SVGAGI. The CDR3 length is 14 residues.

The chain employs TRBV9 and TRBJ1-2, with D maybe TRBD1 (5 bases). The V end was cut by 5 bases, the J end by 4 bases, with 12 bases between. Germline V gene lookup returns CDR1 SGDLS and CDR2 YYNGEE. CDR3 size: 13 residues. CDR3 in DNA: TGTGCCAGCAGGGCCGGGACGGTCTATGGCTACACCTTC. Translated, it gives CASRAGTVYGYTF.

The V and J genes are TRBV4-3 and TRBJ1-5; D not resolved. This CDR3 is 16 amino acids long. CDR1 and CDR2 from the germline V gene are LGHNA and YSLEER. V gave up 1 base and J gave up 2 bases, with 12 bases separating them. The CDR3, as DNA: TGCGCCAGCAGCCAAGGCCGGGAGGCGGGCAATCAGCCCCAGCATTTT. Translating gives CASSQGREAGNQPQHF.

The rearrangement joins TRBV11-2 to TRBJ1-2; D remains ambiguous. There are 14 residues in the CDR3. In germline, CDR1 is SGHAT, CDR2 FQNNGV. The ends were cut back, 5 bases at V and 6 bases at J, with 16 bases in the middle. For the CDR3, the DNA is TGTGCCAGCAGCGTACTGGGTTCATCAGATGGCTACACCTTC. Its translation is CASSVLGSSDGYTF.

V is TRBV19 and J is TRBJ2-5; 9 bases line up with TRBD2. CDR3 length equals 14 residues. CDR1 is LNHDA, CDR2 SQIVND, per germline (reference sequence). Germline trimming cut 6 bases from V and 7 bases from J; bases unmatched to any gene: 9. Here the CDR3 DNA reads TGTGCCAGTAGCCCTAGCGGGATTGGAGTGACCCAGTACTTC. Protein: CASSPSGIGVTQYF.